The rows below give T cell receptor beta chains drawn from one sample of a study of cytomegalovirus exposure and HLA in healthy donors. Using immunoSEQ multiplex PCR, the repertoire was profiled, and TCRdb retains in-frame clones only, with some absent. The data show around 130,000 clones, 75% to 90% seen once. Sequenced input: PBMCs. These receptors all come from a woman aged 35 to 49 in good health and CMV-seronegative. The conserved cysteine and the conserved F or W are not part of the CDR3 here. D genes are given only for firm matches.

length	V	J	D	CDR3
10	TRBV6-1	TRBJ2-7	NA	ASEGYSYEQY
10	TRBV6-5	TRBJ1-1	NA	ASGGVYTEAF
12	TRBV12-5	TRBJ2-2	TRBD1	ASGLGTDTGELF
15	TRBV4-3	TRBJ2-7	TRBD1	ASSQFYQGARRDEQY
13	TRBV7-8	TRBJ2-1	TRBD1	ASSAGTGMYNEQF
13	TRBV19	TRBJ1-5	NA	SSSIGGLRNQPQH
14	TRBV15	TRBJ1-1	TRBD1	ATSGTLGQDGTEAF
9	TRBV7-6	TRBJ1-2	NA	ASGDNYGYT
11	TRBV19	TRBJ2-7	TRBD1	ASRRTGAYEQY
13	TRBV5-1	TRBJ2-3	NA	ASSLLRGNPDTQY
11	TRBV12-5	TRBJ1-1	NA	ASSGGVGTEAF
15	TRBV19	TRBJ1-6	TRBD1	ASSIRPDRATGSPLH
14	TRBV4-1	TRBJ2-5	TRBD2	ASSQGLAGPTGTQY
9	TRBV5-4	TRBJ2-7	NA	ASSVRGEQC
13	TRBV5-1	TRBJ2-2	TRBD2	ASSLVAGGPGELF
13	TRBV5-1	TRBJ1-5	TRBD1	ASSKTGGANQPQH
13	TRBV11-3	TRBJ2-2	TRBD2	ASSLGTSIPGELF
9	TRBV9	TRBJ1-2	NA	ASTGRGGYT
13	TRBV28	TRBJ1-2	TRBD1	ASSVQGGDNYGYT
15	TRBV9	TRBJ2-7	NA	ASRLKGGSRIWDEQY
12	TRBV19	TRBJ1-5	NA	ASSVQGGNQPQH
12	TRBV19	TRBJ1-2	NA	ASSSQGRDYGYT
15	TRBV4-3	TRBJ2-3	TRBD1	ASSQSKPGQEGDTQY
14	TRBV4-3	TRBJ2-5	TRBD2	ASSQDRASGTETQY
10	TRBV28	TRBJ1-5	NA	ASSLQREPQH
11	TRBV7-9	TRBJ1-2	TRBD1	ASSRDRGYGYT
12	TRBV10-3	TRBJ1-1	NA	AISGGHRNTEAF
13	TRBV10-2	TRBJ2-5	NA	ASSQRPGGQETQY
14	TRBV6-5	TRBJ1-2	TRBD1	ASSYLGQGVGYGYT
13	TRBV4-3	TRBJ1-2	NA	ASSQDQASNYGYT
13	TRBV7-9	TRBJ2-5	TRBD2	ASSLVTSGKETQY
11	TRBV5-1	TRBJ1-3	NA	ASSLEGGNTIY
11	TRBV19	TRBJ2-7	NA	ASSGKTSYEQY
11	TRBV12-5	TRBJ1-2	TRBD1	ASGPGTGVGYT
13	TRBV6-5	TRBJ1-3	NA	ASSYGPGSGNTIY
14	TRBV7-2	TRBJ1-5	NA	ASSLGGLNSNQPQH
10	TRBV7-2	TRBJ2-7	NA	ASSLGQIEQY
12	TRBV5-4	TRBJ2-1	TRBD1	ASSPGQGAFEQF
12	TRBV4-3	TRBJ1-3	TRBD1	ASSKGQQGDTIY